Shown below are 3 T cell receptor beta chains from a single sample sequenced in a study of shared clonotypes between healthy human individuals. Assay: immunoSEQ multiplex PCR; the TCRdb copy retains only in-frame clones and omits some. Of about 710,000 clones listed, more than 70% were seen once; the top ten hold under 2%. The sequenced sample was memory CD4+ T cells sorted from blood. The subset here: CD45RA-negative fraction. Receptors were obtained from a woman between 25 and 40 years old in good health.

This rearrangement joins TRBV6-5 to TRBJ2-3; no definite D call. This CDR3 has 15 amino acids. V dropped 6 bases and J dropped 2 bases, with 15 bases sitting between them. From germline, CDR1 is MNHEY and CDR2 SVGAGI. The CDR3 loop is CASSSHSLNTDTQYF. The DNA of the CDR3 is TGTGCCAGCAGCTCACATAGCTTAAACACAGATACGCAGTATTTT.

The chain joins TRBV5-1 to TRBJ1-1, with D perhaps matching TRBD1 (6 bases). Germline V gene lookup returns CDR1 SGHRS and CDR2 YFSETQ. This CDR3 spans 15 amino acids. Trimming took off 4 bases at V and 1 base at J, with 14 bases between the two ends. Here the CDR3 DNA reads TGCGCCAGCAGCCCCAACACAGGGCGGAACACTGAAGCTTTCTTT. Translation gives CASSPNTGRNTEAFF.

In nucleotides, the CDR3 is TGTGCCAGCACCACGGAGGCAGGGGCCCCTAATGAGCAGTTCTTC. This translates into CASTTEAGAPNEQFF. The chain couples TRBV6-4 to TRBJ2-1; weak D call: TRBD1 (6 bases). Trimming removed 7 bases at V and 7 bases at J, with 20 bases between. The CDR3 consists of 15 residues. Germline-derived CDR1 and CDR2 are MRHNA and SNTAGT.